This T cell receptor beta chain was identified in a study of T cells after posttransplantation cyclophosphamide. General observations from the study: TRB overlap between skin or GI tissue T cells and blood was limited. Recipient CMV seropositivity and CMV reactivation strongly tracked TRB clonality.

In regard to this clone: The antigen is unknown.

The table came from immunoSEQ multiplex PCR; TCRdb's copy has only in-frame clones and leaves some out. Among more than 50,000 clones listed, more than 70% were seen once. This receptor was taken from a man between 25 and 39 years old with a blood cancer, CMV-positive, and with a related stem cell donor. Sequenced input: PBMCs.

As DNA, the CDR3 is TGTGCCAGCAGTGGCGAGACTAGCGGGGACTCAGATACGCAGTATTTT. This translates into CASSGETSGDSDTQYF. The genes are TRBV6-4 and TRBJ2-3; 11 nucleotides match TRBD2. In germline, CDR1 is MRHNA, CDR2 SNTAGT. The J segment lost 4 bases and the V segment lost 4 bases, leaving 7 bases of the junction unmatched. This CDR3 region has 16 residues.